This record looks at one T cell receptor beta chain sequence and its context. Its antigen is undetermined. Profiling relied on immunoSEQ multiplex PCR, and the TCRdb table lists in-frame clones only, not all of them. The data contain over 65,000 clones, roughly 89% of them singletons. The sample belongs to a study of T cell responses to AZD1222 COVID-19 vaccine. Study-level results: The sample set comprised mostly white British donors with more females, and clonal diversity was possibly underestimated. Spike as a whole was targeted by vaccine-associated CD4 TCRs, dominant at 160-218 and 743-854. The reported proportion of spike-specific TCRs targeting unmutated variant regions was nearly half. No day 14 peak samples; only post-peak repertoires were characterized.

The CDR3 sequence is 13 residues long. The ends lost 8 bases at V and 2 bases at J; junction bases unmatched: 4. Per the germline V gene, CDR1 is KGHSH and CDR2 is LQKENI. The chain links TRBV18 to TRBJ1-1; 8 bases agree with TRBD1. The source is an adult who received the AZD1222 COVID-19 vaccine. The sequenced sample was peripheral blood, obtained 28 days after the second AZD1222 dose. The CDR3 sequence: CASQGQGNTEAFF. The CDR3 DNA reads as TGTGCCAGCCAAGGACAGGGTAACACTGAAGCTTTCTTT.